These 30 T cell receptor beta chains originate from one sample sequenced in a study of memory CD8 T cells in hepatitis C reinfection. As for time point: peak reinfection, 3 to 8 weeks after reinfection detection. TCR sequencing was done directly ex vivo on sorted cells, without expansion in vitro. Profiled with immunoSEQ multiplex PCR; TCRdb holds only in-frame clones, not every one. This table holds more than 35,000 clones, approximately 87% found once. The sequenced material came from naive CD8+ T cells sorted from blood. These receptors all come from a man younger than 35 with hepatitis C virus infection.

The chain carries TRBV7-9 and TRBJ2-2; 7 bases are a match to TRBD1. The germline V gene has CDR1 SEHNR and CDR2 FQNEAQ (reference sequence). The CDR3 totals 18 residues. Unmatched junction bases numbered 17, after V lost 3 bases and J lost 7 bases. CDR3 sequence reads: CASSFPDRDNNWNGELFF. The CDR3 coding sequence is TGTGCCAGCAGCTTTCCCGACAGGGACAACAATTGGAACGGGGAGCTGTTTTTT.

The chain uses TRBV14 and TRBJ2-1; 10 bases line up with TRBD2. This CDR3 is 15 amino acids long. Germline V gene lookup returns CDR1 SGHDN and CDR2 FVKESK. V lost 3 bases, J lost 7 bases, and 6 bases stayed unmatched. CDR3 sequence: CASSHQAGGMNEQFF. The CDR3 region has the DNA TGTGCCAGCAGCCACCAAGCGGGAGGGATGAATGAGCAGTTCTTC.

V is TRBV19 and J is TRBJ2-3, with TRBD2 matching over 9 bases. V was pared by 10 bases and J by 2 bases, with 10 bases of the junction left unmatched. CDR3 length: 15 amino acids. In germline, CDR1 is LNHDA, CDR2 SQIVND (reference sequence). The CDR3 DNA follows: TGTGCCACCTCTATCCTAGCGGGATACACAGATACGCAGTATTTT. Its protein product is CATSILAGYTDTQYF.

V usage is TRBV7-9 and J usage is TRBJ2-7; weak D call: TRBD2 (5 bases). With 2 bases removed from V and 0 bases from J, the gap between germline ends came to 14 bases. This CDR3 comprises 16 residues. The germline CDR1 and CDR2 sequences are SEHNR and FQNEAQ (reference sequence). The chain's CDR3 is CASSLSVRDPSYEQYF. The CDR3 DNA follows: TGTGCCAGCAGCTTAAGCGTACGGGATCCCTCCTACGAGCAGTACTTC.

This chain uses TRBV28 with TRBJ2-3; 9 nucleotides match TRBD2. The CDR3 consists of 14 residues. The germline CDR1 and CDR2 sequences are MDHEN and SYDVKM. The V and J ends lost 6 bases and 3 bases, in that order; junction bases with no gene match: 4. CDR3 sequence reads: CASRHLAGTDTQYF. For the CDR3, the DNA is TGTGCCAGCAGGCATCTAGCGGGAACAGATACGCAGTATTTT.

The genes are TRBV28 and TRBJ1-5, with 9 bases matching TRBD1. Germline V gene sequence: CDR1 MDHEN, CDR2 SYDVKM. Trimming cost V 6 bases and J 4 bases; bases outside gene matches: 7. The CDR3 sequence is 15 residues long. The DNA of the CDR3 is TGTGCCAGCAGACCCGGGACAGGGACTAATCAGCCCCAGCATTTT. Translating it yields CASRPGTGTNQPQHF. Filled out from reference TRBV28 and TRBJ1-5, the complete variable domain reads DVKVTQSSRYLVKRTGEKVFLECVQDMDHENMFWYRQDPGLGLRLIYFSYDVKMKEKGDIPEGYSVSREKKERFSLILESASTNQTSMYLCASRPGTGTNQPQHFGDGTRLSIL.

The genes are TRBV4-1 and TRBJ2-4; TRBD2 matches 12 bases. The V and J ends lost 3 bases and 6 bases, in that order; junction bases with no gene match: 18. This CDR3 comprises 20 residues. Germline assignment: CDR1 MGHRA and CDR2 YSYEKL. This CDR3 reads CASSQAPWDLAGGPLNIQYF. CDR3 in DNA: TGCGCCAGCAGCCAGGCCCCGTGGGACCTAGCGGGAGGGCCCTTAAACATTCAGTACTTC.

The chain is built from TRBV6-5 and TRBJ1-2, with D unclear. CDR1 and CDR2 from the germline V gene are MNHEY and SVGAGI. CDR3 size: 13 residues. The V end lost 6 bases, the J end lost 3 bases, and 11 bases lay between the germline ends. The DNA of the CDR3 is TGTGCCAGCAGCTCAGAATCTGACTATGGCTACACCTTC. This codes for CASSSESDYGYTF.

This chain links TRBV9 with TRBJ1-1; the match to TRBD1 covers 7 bases. The CDR3 length is 14 residues. Germline V CDR1 and CDR2: SGDLS, YYNGEE. V lost 3 bases, J lost 5 bases, and 7 bases stayed unmatched. The CDR3 sequence is CASSGSGGVTEAFF. CDR3 sequence (DNA): TGTGCCAGCAGCGGATCAGGGGGTGTGACTGAAGCTTTCTTT.

This rearrangement joins TRBV4-1 to TRBJ1-5; D is undetermined. Germline loops: CDR1 MGHRA, CDR2 YSYEKL. Between the trimmed V and J ends, which lost 1 base and 5 bases, there was a span of 12 bases. The CDR3 extends over 15 amino acids. CDR3 DNA: TGCGCCAGCAGCCAAGTTGCCTTCCTAGATCAGCCCCAGCATTTT. Protein sequence: CASSQVAFLDQPQHF.

CDR3 sequence: CASSHSYYSGANVLTF. Here the CDR3 DNA reads TGTGCCAGCAGCCACTCGTACTACTCTGGGGCCAACGTCCTGACTTTC. This chain uses TRBV7-8 with TRBJ2-6; no reliable D call. V gave up 5 bases and J gave up 0 bases, with 11 bases separating them. Germline V gene sequence: CDR1 SGHVS, CDR2 FQNEAQ. The CDR3 consists of 16 residues.

The chain recombines TRBV5-1 with TRBJ2-7; 7 bases map to TRBD1. V was pared by 2 bases and J by 3 bases, with 5 bases of the junction left unmatched. The CDR3 runs to 14 residues. Germline lookup yields CDR1 SGHRS and CDR2 YFSETQ. The CDR3 protein is CASSFPTGCYEQYF. As DNA, the CDR3 is TGCGCCAGCAGCTTTCCGACAGGGTGCTACGAGCAGTACTTC. The full variable domain, in which reference TRBV5-1 and TRBJ2-7 provide the parts outside the CDR3, is KAGVTQTPRYLIKTRGQQVTLSCSPISGHRSVSWYQQTPGQGLQFLFEYFSETQRNKGNFPGRFSGRQFSNSRSEMNVSTLELGDSALYLCASSFPTGCYEQYFGPGTRLTVT.

The chain recombines TRBV4-1 with TRBJ2-5; 12 nucleotides line up with TRBD1. J was trimmed by 5 bases and V by 3 bases; bases with no gene match: 4. Germline values: CDR1 MGHRA, CDR2 YSYEKL. This CDR3 is 15 amino acids long. The CDR3 DNA is TGCGCCAGCAGCCATCGGGACAGGGGGCAGGAGACCCAGTACTTC. Translated, it gives CASSHRDRGQETQYF.

The chain links TRBV19 to TRBJ1-2, with 10 nucleotides matching TRBD1. The CDR3 has 15 amino acids. The germline V gene has CDR1 LNHDA and CDR2 SQIVND (reference sequence). Unmatched junction bases numbered 5, after V lost 4 bases and J lost 3 bases. Written as DNA, the CDR3 is TGTGCCAGTAGTAATCCGGGACAGGGGTACTATGGCTACACCTTC. The encoded protein is CASSNPGQGYYGYTF.

This sequence joins TRBV7-9 and TRBJ2-7; TRBD2 is a possible D gene (6 bases). CDR3 length: 16 amino acids. V was clipped by 4 bases and J by 3 bases, with 19 bases between them. From germline, CDR1 is SEHNR and CDR2 FQNEAQ (reference sequence). This chain's CDR3 is CASSSVFSGDYYEQYF. The CDR3 DNA follows: TGTGCCAGCAGCTCAGTGTTTAGCGGAGACTACTACGAGCAGTACTTC. The complete variable domain, with remaining parts taken from reference TRBV7-9 and TRBJ2-7, reads DTGVSQNPRHKITKRGQNVTFRCDPISEHNRLYWYRQTLGQGPEFLTYFQNEAQLEKSRLLSDRFSAERPKGSFSTLEIQRTEQGDSAMYLCASSSVFSGDYYEQYFGPGTRLTVT.

The CDR3 sequence is CASSHTRTGGGEQYV. CDR3 bases: TGCGCCAGCAGTCATACCCGGACCGGAGGGGGCGAGCAGTACGTC. This chain uses TRBV23-1 with TRBJ2-7; D possibly uses TRBD1 or TRBD2 (6 bases each). TRBV23-1 is sorted into the ORF group, with uncertain function. V lost 3 bases to trimming and J lost 6 bases, with 18 bases between them. This CDR3 contains 15 residues.

The rearrangement links TRBV21-1 to TRBJ2-2; TRBD1 is the table's D call, not checked against the DNA. TRBV21-1 counts as a pseudogene. The CDR3 extends over 19 amino acids. CDR3 protein: CASSTNRDTGAHNTGELFF. For the CDR3, the DNA is TGTGCCAGCAGCACTAACCGGGACACTGGGGCCCATAACACCGGGGAGCTGTTTTTT.

V usage is TRBV4-1 and J usage is TRBJ2-1; 16 positions agree with TRBD2. The CDR3 runs to 21 residues. The germline V gene encodes CDR1 MGHRA and CDR2 YSYEKL. Trimming took 0 bases from V and 6 from J; bases not matched to a gene: 14. The CDR3 is CASSQEGRGGLAGGTVNEQFF. The CDR3 DNA reads TGCGCCAGCAGCCAAGAAGGGAGAGGGGGACTAGCGGGAGGGACGGTCAATGAGCAGTTCTTC.

The V gene is TRBV5-5, the J gene TRBJ2-3; a possible D gene is TRBD2 (7 bases). The V gene lost 1 base and the J gene lost 5 bases, with 14 bases spanning the gap. Germline-derived CDR1 and CDR2 are SGHKS and YYEKEE (reference sequence). The CDR3 is made up of 15 amino acids. The CDR3 DNA reads TGTGCCAGCAGCTTGTGGGGGGGCGCGGGAGATACGCAGTATTTT. Translating gives CASSLWGGAGDTQYF.

Points on this clone: Other nucleotide sequences from this sample produce the same CDR3. The chain joins TRBV9 to TRBJ2-5; D may be TRBD2 (6 bases). V lost 0 bases and J lost 5, with 17 bases in between. Germline V CDR1 and CDR2: SGDLS, YYNGEE. The CDR3 has 16 amino acids. This CDR3 is CASSVGGGVGQETQYF. CDR3 in DNA: TGTGCCAGCAGCGTAGGTGGAGGGGTGGGCCAGGAGACCCAGTACTTC.

The chain is built from TRBV6-6 and TRBJ1-6, with 7 bases that match TRBD1. The V and J ends lost 2 bases and 7 bases, in that order; junction bases with no gene match: 5. This CDR3 spans 15 amino acids. CDR1 and CDR2 (germline): MNHNY, SVGAGI (reference sequence). The CDR3 spells CASSYGQGVNSPLHF. CDR3 sequence (DNA): TGTGCCAGCAGTTACGGGCAGGGGGTGAATTCACCCCTCCACTTT.

The chain carries TRBV7-7 and TRBJ2-5; 10 positions match TRBD2. CDR3 length: 15 residues. Looked up from germline, CDR1 is SSHAT and CDR2 is FNYEAQ (reference sequence). The J segment lost 3 bases and the V segment lost 2 bases, leaving 3 bases of the junction unmatched. The CDR3 nucleotides read TGTGCCAGCAGCTTAACTCTAGCGGGAGAAGAGACCCAGTACTTC. Its protein product is CASSLTLAGEETQYF.

This chain joins TRBV4-3 and TRBJ1-1; D gene ambiguous. Trimming shortened V by 1 base and J by 3 bases, and 12 bases separated the two germline ends. Germline lookup yields CDR1 LGHNA and CDR2 YSLEER. This CDR3 has 15 residues. CDR3 coding DNA: TGCGCCAGCAGCCAAGTCCCTCCGGGGTACACTGAAGCTTTCTTT. Translation gives CASSQVPPGYTEAFF.

This clone was found once. Different DNA sequences within this sample yield the same CDR3. The chain combines TRBV27 with TRBJ2-7; TRBD1 agrees at 9 bases. V trimming: 5 bases; J trimming: 4 bases; junction bases outside the gene matches: 3. CDR1 is MNHEY, CDR2 SMNVEV, per germline (reference sequence). The length of the CDR3 is 13 residues. CDR3 protein: CASSPGTGYEQYV. In DNA, the CDR3 is TGTGCCAGCAGTCCCGGGACAGGGTACGAGCAGTACGTC.

This rearrangement joins TRBV19 to TRBJ1-5, with TRBD1 identical over 9 bases. CDR1 and CDR2 from the germline V gene are LNHDA and SQIVND (reference sequence). The CDR3 is 17 amino acids. V shed 2 bases and J 5 bases; nucleotides not matched to a gene: 10. For the CDR3, the DNA is TGTGCCAGTAGTATACTAATCGGGACAGGGCTTTATCAGCCCCAGCATTTT. Translation gives CASSILIGTGLYQPQHF.

The gene calls are TRBV4-1 and TRBJ2-5; 7 bases are a match to TRBD2. Matching the DNA end better, TRBJ2-7 makes the J call doubtful. The CDR3 extends over 16 amino acids. Germline V gene data show CDR1 as MGHRA and CDR2 as YSYEKL. The CDR3 DNA reads as TGCGCCAGCAGCCAAGATTTGGCTAGCGGATCCTACGAGCAGTACTTC. Translation gives CASSQDLASGSYEQYF.

J is TRBJ2-3 and V is TRBV6-6, with D tentatively TRBD2 (5 bases). V gave up 7 bases and J gave up 4 bases, with 21 bases separating them. The CDR3 runs 16 residues. Germline V gene lookup returns CDR1 MNHNY and CDR2 SVGAGI (reference sequence). DNA for the CDR3: TGTGCCAGCACGATTTTCGCGGACTCGACCTCAGATACGCAGTATTTT. Amino acids: CASTIFADSTSDTQYF.

The rearrangement uses TRBV4-1 and TRBJ2-1; TRBD2 matches 8 bases. The CDR3 has 16 residues. CDR1 and CDR2 from the germline V gene are MGHRA and YSYEKL. V shed 3 bases, J shed 4 bases, and the junction held 8 bases outside the gene matches. The CDR3 nucleotides read TGCGCCAGCAGCCAGACAGCGGGAGAGGTATACAATGAGCAGTTCTTC. Translation gives CASSQTAGEVYNEQFF.

The gene calls are TRBV6-5 and TRBJ2-7, with 7 positions matching TRBD2. The CDR3 is 14 residues long. In germline, CDR1 is MNHEY, CDR2 SVGAGI. Losses at the gene ends were 6 bases for V and 2 bases for J; bases not matched to a gene: 7. CDR3 sequence (DNA): TGTGCCAGCAGCCTGAGCGGGGACGCCTACGAGCAGTACGTC. Protein: CASSLSGDAYEQYV.

CDR3 DNA sequence: TGTGCCAGCAGCAAACCGGGACAGGGGGGATACGAGCAGTACTTC. Its translation is CASSKPGQGGYEQYF. The chain recombines TRBV7-6 with TRBJ2-7, with 11 bases aligning to TRBD1. The CDR3 totals 15 residues. Germline CDR1 reads SGHVS; CDR2 reads FNYEAQ. J lost 4 bases, V lost 5 bases, and 7 bases had no gene match.